The 18 T cell receptor beta chains reported below all come from one sample, sequenced in a study of T-cell memory formation after mild COVID-19. MiXCR was run by TCRdb on the 5' RACE reads, yielding one entry per CDR3 protein. This table has 250,000 or so distinct CDR3 sequences, around a tenth appearing once. The source material was PBMCs or a T cell subset sorted from them (not recorded which). These receptors were collected from a man between 18 and 29 years old who had mild COVID-19 (a few samples of this study predate the infection). Cell type and time point are not known.

This clonotype was observed a handful of times. J is TRBJ1-1 and V is TRBV28, with 11 bases that match TRBD1. The trim removed 5 bases at V and 0 bases at J, leaving 5 bases unmatched. The V gene's germline CDR1 is MDHEN and CDR2 SYDVKM. The CDR3 has 16 amino acids. The CDR3: CASSPGQGALNTEAFF. CDR3 in DNA: TGTGCCAGCAGTCCCGGACAGGGGGCCTTGAACACTGAAGCTTTCTTT.

The chain is built from TRBV5-5 and TRBJ2-5, with D unresolved. Trimming stripped 1 base from V and 5 bases from J, with 9 bases between. CDR1 is SGHKS and CDR2 is YYEKEE in the germline V gene (reference sequence). The CDR3 has 13 residues. The CDR3 loop is CASSLIGAETQYF. The CDR3 nucleotides read TGTGCCAGCAGCTTGATCGGCGCCGAGACCCAGTACTTC.

This clonotype was observed a few times. The chain links TRBV4-1 to TRBJ1-5; 7 nucleotides match TRBD1. The CDR3 spans 14 residues. V shed 1 base, J shed 6 bases, and the junction held 3 bases outside the gene matches. CDR1 and CDR2 from the germline V gene are MGHRA and YSYEKL. The CDR3: CASSQVAGGQPQHF. In DNA, the CDR3 is TGCGCCAGCAGCCAAGTCGCAGGGGGTCAGCCCCAGCATTTT.

This chain connects TRBV6-6 to TRBJ2-5; no reliable D call. Trimming shortened V by 0 bases and J by 5 bases, and 10 bases separated the two germline ends. The CDR3 consists of 14 residues. CDR1 is MNHNY and CDR2 is SVGAGI in the germline V gene (reference sequence). CDR3 loop: CASSYSIWLETQYF. Here the CDR3 DNA reads TGTGCCAGCAGTTACTCGATCTGGCTGGAGACCCAGTACTTC.

V gene TRBV6-1 combines with J gene TRBJ2-4; D could derive from TRBD1 or TRBD2 (5 bases each). The CDR3 loop spans 14 amino acids. Germline V gene data show CDR1 as MNHNS and CDR2 as SASEGT. V was cut by 3 bases and J by 2 bases, with 8 bases left in between. As DNA, the CDR3 is TGTGCCAGCAGTGACGGGGCGACCAAAAACATTCAGTACTTC. Amino acid sequence: CASSDGATKNIQYF.

V gene TRBV6-2 or TRBV6-3 combines with J gene TRBJ2-2; D unresolved. V was clipped by 4 bases and J by 1 base, with 7 bases between them. CDR3 size: 14 residues. The germline CDR1 and CDR2 sequences are MNHEY and SVGEGT. The CDR3 sequence: CASSWVGNTGELFF. Here the CDR3 DNA reads TGTGCCAGCAGTTGGGTCGGGAACACCGGGGAGCTGTTTTTT.

The chain uses TRBV24-1 and TRBJ2-1, with TRBD2 identical over 9 bases. Germline CDR1 is KGHDR and CDR2 is SFDVKD. The V and J ends lost 9 bases and 6 bases, in that order; junction bases with no gene match: 5. The CDR3 spans 13 residues. The CDR3 region is CATGRGGVNEQFF. As DNA, the CDR3 is TGTGCCACCGGCCGCGGGGGGGTCAATGAGCAGTTCTTC.

This sequence joins TRBV9 and TRBJ1-5; possible D gene TRBD1, 5 bases. The length of the CDR3 is 12 residues. Germline-derived CDR1 and CDR2 are SGDLS and YYNGEE. The V gene lost 10 bases and the J gene lost 4 bases, with 12 bases spanning the gap. The CDR3 nucleotides read TGTGCCCTAACCCGGACAAATCAGCCCCAGCATTTT. It is translated as CALTRTNQPQHF.

This chain uses TRBV5-4 with TRBJ1-4; no clear D gene. Germline assignment: CDR1 SGHNT and CDR2 YYREEE (reference sequence). The CDR3 runs 13 residues. Trimming took off 2 bases at V and 5 bases at J, with 7 bases between the two ends. The CDR3 nucleotides read TGTGCCAGCAGCTTTATAGGGAATGAAAAACTGTTTTTT. Amino acid sequence: CASSFIGNEKLFF.

V and J are TRBV20-1 and TRBJ2-3; 7 nucleotides align to TRBD1. The CDR3 runs to 15 residues. The V and J ends lost 0 bases and 5 bases, in that order; junction bases with no gene match: 8. Germline CDR1 DFQATT, CDR2 SNEGSKA (reference sequence). The CDR3 spells CSARDMDRSGDTQYF. The CDR3 DNA sequence: TGCAGTGCTAGAGATATGGACAGGTCAGGAGATACGCAGTATTTT.

Ten or more counts support this clonotype. The chain uses TRBV9 and TRBJ2-2; D call uncertain. Trimming pared 0 bases from V and 3 bases from J, leaving 0 bases between. From germline, CDR1 is SGDLS and CDR2 YYNGEE. This CDR3 is 12 amino acids long. Written as DNA, the CDR3 is TGTGCCAGCAGCGTAGACACCGGGGAGCTGTTTTTT. Translation: CASSVDTGELFF.

The V gene is TRBV6-1, the J gene TRBJ2-3; 10 nucleotides line up with TRBD1. This CDR3 comprises 16 residues. V shed 11 bases, J shed 10 bases, and the junction held 21 bases outside the gene matches. Germline V lookup: CDR1 MNHNS, CDR2 SASEGT. The CDR3 is CALQKPGQGPLLAQYF. The CDR3 DNA follows: TGTGCCCTTCAGAAACCGGGACAGGGGCCCCTTTTGGCGCAGTATTTT.

There are a few counts of this clonotype. The V gene is TRBV18, the J gene TRBJ1-5; D might be TRBD1 (5 bases). The CDR3 sequence is 13 residues long. The V end lost 5 bases, the J end lost 3 bases, and 8 bases lay between the germline ends. Germline lookup yields CDR1 KGHSH and CDR2 LQKENI. CDR3 DNA: TGTGCCAGCTCAGGGGCCTTCAATCAGCCCCAGCATTTT. Residues: CASSGAFNQPQHF. Complete variable domain (other parts from reference TRBV18 and TRBJ1-5): NAGVMQNPRHLVRRRGQEARLRCSPMKGHSHVYWYRQLPEEGLKFMVYLQKENIIDESGMPKERFSAEFPKEGPSILRIQQVVRGDSAAYFCASSGAFNQPQHFGDGTRLSIL.

This clonotype was found a few times. The V and J genes are TRBV3-1 and TRBJ2-2; no reliable D call. Germline CDR1 LGHDT, CDR2 YNNKEL (reference sequence). V shed 6 bases and J shed 4 bases, with 12 bases lying between them. The CDR3 covers 14 residues. CDR3 residues: CASSRAEATGELFF. CDR3 coding DNA: TGTGCCAGCAGTCGCGCCGAGGCCACCGGGGAGCTGTTTTTT. The complete variable domain, with remaining parts taken from reference TRBV3-1 and TRBJ2-2, reads DTAVSQTPKYLVTQMGNDKSIKCEQNLGHDTMYWYKQDSKKFLKIMFSYNNKELIINETVPNRFSPKSPDKAHLNLHINSLELGDSAVYFCASSRAEATGELFFGEGSRLTVL.

In DNA form, the CDR3 reads TGCAGTGCCGGGCGGGACGGCTACGAGCAGTACTTC. Its translation is CSAGRDGYEQYF. V gene TRBV20-1 combines with J gene TRBJ2-7, with D maybe TRBD2 (6 bases). The CDR3 is 12 residues long. Germline V CDR1 and CDR2: DFQATT, SNEGSKA (reference sequence). With 6 bases removed from V and 3 bases from J, the gap between germline ends came to 12 bases.

This clonotype appeared once. This chain joins TRBV7-6 and TRBJ2-1; perhaps D is TRBD1 or TRBD2 (6 bases each). This CDR3 has 14 residues. The germline CDR1 and CDR2 sequences are SGHVS and FNYEAQ. Trimming took 5 bases from V and 4 from J, leaving 12 bases between them. This CDR3 reads CASSKGGLYNEQFF. CDR3 nucleotides: TGTGCCAGCAGCAAGGGGGGCCTTTACAATGAGCAGTTCTTC.

A few counts support this clonotype. The chain uses TRBV5-1 and TRBJ2-7; D gene ambiguous. V dropped 1 base and J dropped 6 bases, with 23 bases sitting between them. This CDR3 comprises 17 residues. Germline V gives CDR1 SGHRS, CDR2 YFSETQ. This chain's CDR3 is CASSLSPSWGFPGEQYF. The CDR3 region has the DNA TGCGCCAGCAGCTTGTCCCCCAGCTGGGGTTTCCCCGGCGAGCAGTACTTC. Combining the CDR3 with reference TRBV5-1 and TRBJ2-7 gives the whole variable domain KAGVTQTPRYLIKTRGQQVTLSCSPISGHRSVSWYQQTPGQGLQFLFEYFSETQRNKGNFPGRFSGRQFSNSRSEMNVSTLELGDSALYLCASSLSPSWGFPGEQYFGPGTRLTVT.

The chain joins TRBV20-1 to TRBJ2-3, with a tentative D call TRBD2 (5 bases). Germline CDR1 is DFQATT and CDR2 is SNEGSKA (reference sequence). This CDR3 has 11 residues. The CDR3 DNA reads as TGCAGCGGTCTGAGGGCAGATACGCAGTATTTT. It yields the protein CSGLRADTQYF.